The rows below give T cell receptor beta chains drawn from one sample of a study of CD8+CD57+ T cells in acquired aplastic anemia. A single record per CDR3 protein comes from TCRdb applying MiXCR to the reads. Among hundreds of thousands of distinct CDR3 sequences listed, around 45% were seen once. The sample was sorted CD4+, CD8+, or CD8+CD57+ T cells (not recorded which) from PBMCs. Receptors originate from a human donor with aplastic anemia. Both conserved end residues are part of each CDR3. The order of the fields is V gene, D gene, J gene, clone size, CDR3 protein, CDR3 DNA. A D gene is named only where the DNA matches it firmly. Not every row has a clone size; where given, it reads once, few, many or a size class.

TRBV5-1	TRBD2	TRBJ2-3	few	CASSTGLAGPSTDTQYF	TGCGCCAGCAGCACGGGACTAGCGGGCCCTAGCACAGATACGCAGTATTTT
TRBV20-1	TRBD1	TRBJ2-3	NA	CRSTSGQGIDTQYF	TGCAGATCAACCTCGGGACAGGGTATCGATACGCAGTATTTT
TRBV7-9	TRBD2	TRBJ2-5	many	CASSPTSGRAETQYF	TGTGCCAGCAGTCCGACTAGCGGGAGGGCAGAGACCCAGTACTTC
TRBV20-1	NA	TRBJ2-2	NA	CSPLRQQTGELFF	TGCAGTCCCCTCCGACAGCAGACCGGGGAGCTGTTTTTT
TRBV7-9	TRBD1	TRBJ2-6	NA	CASDRGTSGANVLTF	TGTGCCAGCGACAGGGGTACCTCTGGGGCCAACGTCCTGACTTTC
TRBV6-5	NA	TRBJ1-6	few	CASRQPRTEHNSPLHF	TGTGCCAGCAGACAACCGAGGACGGAACATAATTCACCCCTCCACTTT
TRBV7-6	TRBD2	TRBJ2-3	NA	CASSPGTSGPRDTQYF	TGTGCCAGCAGCCCCGGGACTAGCGGACCCAGGGATACGCAGTATTTT
TRBV4-1	NA	TRBJ1-3	few	CASSGRVGDYTGNTIYF	TGCGCCAGCAGCGGCCGGGTCGGGGACTACACTGGAAACACCATATATTTT
TRBV6-5	NA	TRBJ2-2	NA	CATSGRRQGTTGELFF	TGTGCCACCAGTGGTCGTCGGCAGGGCACGACCGGGGAGCTGTTTTTT
TRBV10-2	TRBD1	TRBJ2-7	NA	CASSSSRDRSYEQYF	TGTGCCAGCAGCTCGAGCCGGGACAGGTCCTACGAGCAGTACTTC
TRBV7-9	NA	TRBJ2-3	NA	CASRGRDNEQYF	TGTGCCAGCAGGGGCAGAGACAATGAGCAGTATTTT
TRBV20-1	NA	TRBJ2-1	many	CSARGTLETNEQFF	TGCAGTGCTAGAGGGACGCTAGAAACCAATGAGCAGTTCTTC
TRBV13	NA	TRBJ1-2	once	CASSLRGEGYTF	TGTGCCAGCAGCTTACGTGGGGAAGGCTACACCTTC
TRBV25-1	TRBD1	TRBJ1-2	NA	CASSSSSDRGYGYTF	TGTGCCAGCAGCTCGTCATCGGACAGGGGATATGGCTACACCTTC
TRBV10-3	NA	TRBJ2-2	few	CASSYKGLANTGELFF	TGTGCCAGCAGTTACAAGGGGTTGGCGAACACCGGGGAGCTGTTTTTT
TRBV20-1	NA	TRBJ1-1	NA	CSARPARGAFF	TGCAGTGCTAGACCTGCCAGGGGAGCTTTCTTT
TRBV20-1	NA	TRBJ2-1	many	CSARAPSRGDYNEQFF	TGCAGTGCTAGAGCTCCGAGCCGGGGCGACTACAATGAGCAGTTCTTC
TRBV7-2	NA	TRBJ1-5	NA	CASSSLGNQPQHF	TGTGCCAGCAGCTCTCTAGGCAATCAGCCCCAGCATTTT
TRBV6-5	TRBD1	TRBJ1-2	many	CASHDAVFSTGGIYGYTF	TGTGCCAGCCACGATGCTGTATTCTCAACAGGGGGCATCTATGGCTACACCTTC
TRBV6-6	NA	TRBJ2-3	NA	CASSVEVTQYF	TGTGCCAGCAGTGTTGAGGTAACGCAGTATTTT
TRBV2	TRBD1	TRBJ1-2	NA	CASRGQPLDGYTF	TGTGCCAGCAGGGGACAGCCTCTTGATGGCTACACCTTC
TRBV4-1	TRBD2	TRBJ2-7	few	CASSQVTGTSGRSGYEQYF	TGCGCCAGCAGCCAAGTTACCGGGACTAGCGGGAGAAGCGGGTACGAGCAGTACTTC
TRBV19	NA	TRBJ1-5	NA	CASRGDFNQPQHF	TGTGCCAGTAGAGGAGATTTCAATCAGCCCCAGCATTTT
TRBV10-2	NA	TRBJ1-1	few	CASSELYKNTEAFF	TGCGCCAGCAGTGAGTTGTATAAGAACACTGAAGCTTTCTTT
TRBV24-1	TRBD2	TRBJ2-5	NA	CATSDVTSGGETQYF	TGTGCCACCAGTGATGTAACTAGCGGGGGTGAGACCCAGTACTTC
TRBV6-6	TRBD2	TRBJ2-7	few	CASSFGLAGDYEQYF	TGTGCCAGCAGTTTTGGACTAGCGGGGGACTACGAGCAGTACTTC
TRBV15	TRBD2	TRBJ2-1	many	CATSRVTSGDYNEQFF	TGTGCCACCAGCAGAGTAACTAGCGGAGACTACAATGAGCAGTTCTTC
TRBV20-1	NA	TRBJ1-2	once	CSASSAWGGYTF	TGCAGTGCTAGTTCAGCCTGGGGTGGCTACACCTTC
TRBV15	TRBD2	TRBJ2-5	NA	CATSSSGDPQETQYF	TGTGCCACCAGCAGTAGCGGGGACCCTCAAGAGACCCAGTACTTC
TRBV10-3	NA	TRBJ2-1	NA	CAISDGRSSYNEQFF	TGTGCCATCAGTGATGGACGGAGCTCCTACAATGAGCAGTTCTTC
TRBV9	NA	TRBJ1-3	NA	CASSVDLGDTIYF	TGTGCCAGCAGCGTAGATTTGGGGGACACCATATATTTT
TRBV5-1	NA	TRBJ1-4	many	CASSITLLDTGEKLFF	TGCGCCAGCAGCATAACGCTTCTTGACACGGGAGAAAAACTGTTTTTT
TRBV7-2	NA	TRBJ2-7	NA	CASSRTISYEQYF	TGTGCCAGCAGCCGGACTATCTCCTACGAGCAGTACTTC
TRBV2	TRBD2	TRBJ2-1	many	CASSEGPHSGGVNEQFF	TGTGCCAGCAGTGAGGGGCCTCATAGCGGGGGGGTCAATGAGCAGTTCTTC
TRBV6-5	NA	TRBJ1-1	many	CASSLSAEVGAEAFF	TGTGCCAGCAGTTTATCGGCCGAGGTGGGGGCTGAAGCTTTCTTT
TRBV12-3/TRBV12-4	NA	TRBJ2-7	many	CASSLTGTLSSYEQYF	TGTGCCAGCAGTCTCACCGGGACGTTGAGCTCCTACGAGCAGTACTTC
TRBV7-9	NA	TRBJ2-5	NA	CASIDRGGGGETQYF	TGTGCCAGCATCGACAGGGGAGGGGGCGGAGAGACCCAGTACTTC
TRBV6-2/TRBV6-3	NA	TRBJ2-2	few	CASSYSASTGELFF	TGTGCCAGCAGTTACTCTGCCAGCACCGGGGAGCTGTTTTTT
TRBV4-1	NA	TRBJ2-7	many	CASSPGLTYEQYF	TGCGCCAGCAGCCCCGGACTTACCTACGAGCAGTACTTC
TRBV10-3	NA	TRBJ1-5	NA	CASSSLPESNQPRHF	TGTGCCAGCAGTTCCCTCCCGGAGAGCAATCAGCCCCGGCATTTT
TRBV5-8	NA	TRBJ1-1	many	CASSSKVGNTEAFF	TGTGCCAGCAGCTCGAAGGTGGGCAACACTGAAGCTTTCTTT